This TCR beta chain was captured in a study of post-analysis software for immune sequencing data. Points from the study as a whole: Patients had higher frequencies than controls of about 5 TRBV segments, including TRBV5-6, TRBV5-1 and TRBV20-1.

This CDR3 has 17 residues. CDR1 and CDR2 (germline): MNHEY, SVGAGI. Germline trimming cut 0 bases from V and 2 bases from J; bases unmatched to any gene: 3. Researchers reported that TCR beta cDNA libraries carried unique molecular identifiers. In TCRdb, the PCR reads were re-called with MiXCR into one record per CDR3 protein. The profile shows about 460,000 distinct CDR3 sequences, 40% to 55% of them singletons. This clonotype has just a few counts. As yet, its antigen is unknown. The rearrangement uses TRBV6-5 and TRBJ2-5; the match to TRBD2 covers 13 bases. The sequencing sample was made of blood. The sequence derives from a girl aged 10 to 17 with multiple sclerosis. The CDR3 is CASSYSMGLAGQETQYF. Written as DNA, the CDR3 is TGTGCCAGCAGTTACTCGATGGGACTAGCGGGACAAGAGACCCAGTACTTC.